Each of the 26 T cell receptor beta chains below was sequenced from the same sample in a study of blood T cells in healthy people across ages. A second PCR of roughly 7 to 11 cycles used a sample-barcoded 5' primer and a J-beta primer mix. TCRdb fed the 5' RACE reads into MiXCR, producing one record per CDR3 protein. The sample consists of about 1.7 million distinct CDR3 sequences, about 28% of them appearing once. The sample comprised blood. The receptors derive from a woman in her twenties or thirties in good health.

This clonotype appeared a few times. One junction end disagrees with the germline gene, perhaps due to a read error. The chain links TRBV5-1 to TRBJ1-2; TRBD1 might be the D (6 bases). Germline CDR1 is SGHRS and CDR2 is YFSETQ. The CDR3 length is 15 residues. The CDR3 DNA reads TGCGCCAGCAGCTTAGACGGACAGCCTAACTATGACTACACCTTC. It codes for CASSLDGQPNYDYTF.

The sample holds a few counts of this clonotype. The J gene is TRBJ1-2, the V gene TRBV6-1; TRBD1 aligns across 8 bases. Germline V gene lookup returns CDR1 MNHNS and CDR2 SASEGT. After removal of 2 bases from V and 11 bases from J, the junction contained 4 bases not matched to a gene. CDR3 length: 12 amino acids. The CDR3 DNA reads TGTGCCAGCAGTGAATTGACAGGGGTGTACACCTTC. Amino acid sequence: CASSELTGVYTF.

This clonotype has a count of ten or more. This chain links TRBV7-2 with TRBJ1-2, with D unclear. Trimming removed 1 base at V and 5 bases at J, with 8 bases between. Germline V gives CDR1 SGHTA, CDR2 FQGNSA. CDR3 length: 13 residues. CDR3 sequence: CASSLDRVYGYTF. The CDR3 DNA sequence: TGTGCCAGCAGCTTAGATAGGGTGTATGGCTACACCTTC.

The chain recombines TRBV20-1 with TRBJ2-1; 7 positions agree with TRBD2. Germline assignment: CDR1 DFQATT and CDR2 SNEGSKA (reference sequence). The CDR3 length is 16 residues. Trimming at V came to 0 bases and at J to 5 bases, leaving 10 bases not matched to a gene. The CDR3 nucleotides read TGCAGTGCTAGAGATCCCCTGGGAGGGAGGGACAATGAGCAGTTCTTC. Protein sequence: CSARDPLGGRDNEQFF.

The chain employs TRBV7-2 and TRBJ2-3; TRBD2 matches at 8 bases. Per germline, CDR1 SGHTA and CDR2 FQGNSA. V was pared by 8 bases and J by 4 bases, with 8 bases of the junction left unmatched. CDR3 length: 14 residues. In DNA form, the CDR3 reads TGTGCCAGCCAAGCCAGCGGGGGCTCAGATACGCAGTATTTT. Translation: CASQASGGSDTQYF.

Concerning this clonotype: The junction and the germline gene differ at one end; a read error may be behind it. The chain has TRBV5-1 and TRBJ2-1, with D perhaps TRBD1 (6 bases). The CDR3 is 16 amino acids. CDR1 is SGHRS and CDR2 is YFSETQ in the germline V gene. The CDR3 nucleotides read TGCGCCTGCAGCTCACAGGGTTCGAGCTCCTACAATGAGCAGTTCTTC. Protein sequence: CACSSQGSSSYNEQFF. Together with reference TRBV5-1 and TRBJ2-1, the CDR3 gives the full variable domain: KAGVTQTPRYLIKTRGQQVTLSCSPISGHRSVSWYQQTPGQGLQFLFEYFSETQRNKGNFPGRFSGRQFSNSRSEMNVSTLELGDSALYLCACSSQGSSSYNEQFFGPGTRLTVL.

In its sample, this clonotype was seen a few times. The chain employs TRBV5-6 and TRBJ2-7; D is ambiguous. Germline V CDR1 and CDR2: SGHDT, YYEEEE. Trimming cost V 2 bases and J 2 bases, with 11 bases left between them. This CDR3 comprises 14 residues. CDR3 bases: TGTGCCAGCAGCTTCGGTGGCGAACCCTACGAGCAGTACTTC. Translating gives CASSFGGEPYEQYF.

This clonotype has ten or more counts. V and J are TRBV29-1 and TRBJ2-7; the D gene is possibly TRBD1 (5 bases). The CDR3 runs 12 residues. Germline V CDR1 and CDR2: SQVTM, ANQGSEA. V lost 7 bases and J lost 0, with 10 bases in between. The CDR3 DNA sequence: TGCAGCGGGTTGACAGACTCCTACGAGCAGTACTTC. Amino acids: CSGLTDSYEQYF.

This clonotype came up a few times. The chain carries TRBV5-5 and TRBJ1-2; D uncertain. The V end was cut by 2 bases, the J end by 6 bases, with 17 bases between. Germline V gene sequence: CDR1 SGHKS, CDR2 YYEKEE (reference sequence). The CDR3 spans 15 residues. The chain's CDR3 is CASSFPGRELHGYTF. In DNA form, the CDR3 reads TGTGCCAGCAGCTTCCCCGGTCGGGAACTACATGGCTACACCTTC. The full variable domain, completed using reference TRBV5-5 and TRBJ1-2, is DAGVTQSPTHLIKTRGQQVTLRCSPISGHKSVSWYQQVLGQGPQFIFQYYEKEERGRGNFPDRFSARQFPNYSSELNVNALLLGDSALYLCASSFPGRELHGYTFGSGTRLTVV.

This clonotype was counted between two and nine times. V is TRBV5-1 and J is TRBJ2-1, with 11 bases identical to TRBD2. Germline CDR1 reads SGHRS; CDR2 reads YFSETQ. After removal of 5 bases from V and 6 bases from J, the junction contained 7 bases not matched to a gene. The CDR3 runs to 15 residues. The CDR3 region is CASRAGLAASNEQFF. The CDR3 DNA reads TGCGCCAGCAGAGCGGGACTAGCGGCGAGCAATGAGCAGTTCTTC.

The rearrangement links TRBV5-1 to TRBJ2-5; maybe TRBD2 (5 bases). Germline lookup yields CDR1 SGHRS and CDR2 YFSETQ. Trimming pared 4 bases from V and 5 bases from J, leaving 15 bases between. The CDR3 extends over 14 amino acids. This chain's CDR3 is CASSVSLGGETQYF. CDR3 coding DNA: TGCGCCAGCAGCGTGTCCTTAGGCGGGGAGACCCAGTACTTC.

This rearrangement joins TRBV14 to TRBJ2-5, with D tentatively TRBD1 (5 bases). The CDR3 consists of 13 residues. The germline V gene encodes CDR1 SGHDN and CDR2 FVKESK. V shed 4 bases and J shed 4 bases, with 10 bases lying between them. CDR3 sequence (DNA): TGTGCCAGCAGCCCGACAGTGGTAGAGACCCAGTACTTC. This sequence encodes CASSPTVVETQYF. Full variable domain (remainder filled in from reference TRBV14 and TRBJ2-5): EAGVTQFPSHSVIEKGQTVTLRCDPISGHDNLYWYRRVMGKEIKFLLHFVKESKQDESGMPNNRFLAERTGGTYSTLKVQPAELEDSGVYFCASSPTVVETQYFGPGTRLLVL.

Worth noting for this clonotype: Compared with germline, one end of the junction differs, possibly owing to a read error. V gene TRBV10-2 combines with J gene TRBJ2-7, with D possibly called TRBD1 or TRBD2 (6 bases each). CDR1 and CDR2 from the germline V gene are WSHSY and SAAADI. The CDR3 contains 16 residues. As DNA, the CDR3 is TGCACCAGCAGTGAGTCGGGAAGGGGGAGGCGTAACGAGCAGTACTTC. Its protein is CTSSESGRGRRNEQYF.

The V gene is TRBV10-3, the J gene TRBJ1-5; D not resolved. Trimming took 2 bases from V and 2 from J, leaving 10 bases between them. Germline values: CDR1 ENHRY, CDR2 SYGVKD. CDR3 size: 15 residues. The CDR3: CAISETDTGNQPQHF. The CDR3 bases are TGTGCCATCAGTGAGACGGATACGGGCAATCAGCCCCAGCATTTT.

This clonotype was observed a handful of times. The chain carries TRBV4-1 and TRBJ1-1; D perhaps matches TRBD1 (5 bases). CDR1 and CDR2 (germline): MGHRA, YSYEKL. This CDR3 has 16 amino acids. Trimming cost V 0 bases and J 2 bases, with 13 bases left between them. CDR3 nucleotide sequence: TGCGCCAGCAGCCAAGAAGGGACCGCTTACAACACTGAAGCTTTCTTT. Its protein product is CASSQEGTAYNTEAFF.

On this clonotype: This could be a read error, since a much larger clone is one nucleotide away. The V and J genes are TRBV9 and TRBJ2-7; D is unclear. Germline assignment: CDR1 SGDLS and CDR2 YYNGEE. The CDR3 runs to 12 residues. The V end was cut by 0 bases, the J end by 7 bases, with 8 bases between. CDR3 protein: CASSVGINEQYF. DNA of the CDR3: TGTGCCAGCAGCGTAGGGATCAATGAGCAGTACTTC.

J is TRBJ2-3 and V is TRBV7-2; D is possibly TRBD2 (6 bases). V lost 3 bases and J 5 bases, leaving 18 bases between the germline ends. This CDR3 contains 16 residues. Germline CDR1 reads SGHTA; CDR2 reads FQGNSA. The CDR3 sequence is CASSLWALDGRDTQYF. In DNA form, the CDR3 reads TGTGCCAGCAGCTTGTGGGCCCTGGACGGGAGAGATACGCAGTATTTT.

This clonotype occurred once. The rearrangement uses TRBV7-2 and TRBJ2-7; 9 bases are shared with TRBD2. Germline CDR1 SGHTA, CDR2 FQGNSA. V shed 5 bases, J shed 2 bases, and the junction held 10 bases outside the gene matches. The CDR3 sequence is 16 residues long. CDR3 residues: CASSREGAGGPYEQYF. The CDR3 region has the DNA TGTGCCAGCAGCCGTGAGGGCGCGGGAGGGCCCTACGAGCAGTACTTC.

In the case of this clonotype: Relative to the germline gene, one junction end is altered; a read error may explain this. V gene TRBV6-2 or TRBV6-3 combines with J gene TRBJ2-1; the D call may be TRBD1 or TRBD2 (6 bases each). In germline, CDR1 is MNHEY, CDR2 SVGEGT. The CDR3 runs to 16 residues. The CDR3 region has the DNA TGTGACAGCAGGGGCGACGGGGGTGGGTCCTACAATGAGCAGTTCTTC. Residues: CDSRGDGGGSYNEQFF.

The CDR3, as DNA: TGCGCCAGCAAAGCTTCCCAACTAGCTTACGAGCAGTACTTC. It yields the protein CASKASQLAYEQYF. The genes are TRBV5-1 and TRBJ2-5, with D tentatively TRBD2 (6 bases). Matching the DNA end better, TRBJ2-7 makes the J call doubtful. The V gene's germline CDR1 is SGHRS and CDR2 YFSETQ. The CDR3 is 14 amino acids.

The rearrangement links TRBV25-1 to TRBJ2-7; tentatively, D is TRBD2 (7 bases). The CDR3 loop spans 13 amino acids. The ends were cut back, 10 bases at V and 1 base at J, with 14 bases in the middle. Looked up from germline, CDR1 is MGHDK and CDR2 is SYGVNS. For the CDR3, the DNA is TGTGCCACCGGACGGGGGGCATCCTACGAGCAGTACTTC. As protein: CATGRGASYEQYF.

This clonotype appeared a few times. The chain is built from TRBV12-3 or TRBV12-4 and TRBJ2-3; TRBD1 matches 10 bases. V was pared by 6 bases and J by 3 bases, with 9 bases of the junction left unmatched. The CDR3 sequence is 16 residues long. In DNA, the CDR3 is TGTGCCAGCAGAGCGACCGGGACAGGGGCGACAGATACGCAGTATTTT. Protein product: CASRATGTGATDTQYF.

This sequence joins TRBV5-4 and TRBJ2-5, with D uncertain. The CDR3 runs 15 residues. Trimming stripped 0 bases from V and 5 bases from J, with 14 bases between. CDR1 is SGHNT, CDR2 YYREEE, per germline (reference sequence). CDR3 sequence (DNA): TGTGCCAGCAGCTTGGTTTCTAGGATGGCGGAGACCCAGTACTTC. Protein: CASSLVSRMAETQYF. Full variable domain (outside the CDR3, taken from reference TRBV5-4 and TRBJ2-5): ETGVTQSPTHLIKTRGQQVTLRCSSQSGHNTVSWYQQALGQGPQFIFQYYREEENGRGNFPPRFSGLQFPNYSSELNVNALELDDSALYLCASSLVSRMAETQYFGPGTRLLVL.

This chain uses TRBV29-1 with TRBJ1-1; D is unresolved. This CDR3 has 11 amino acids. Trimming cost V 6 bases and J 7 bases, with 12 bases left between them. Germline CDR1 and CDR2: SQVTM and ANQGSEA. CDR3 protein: CSVGLSVEAFF. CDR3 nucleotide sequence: TGCAGCGTGGGCCTCAGTGTTGAAGCTTTCTTT.

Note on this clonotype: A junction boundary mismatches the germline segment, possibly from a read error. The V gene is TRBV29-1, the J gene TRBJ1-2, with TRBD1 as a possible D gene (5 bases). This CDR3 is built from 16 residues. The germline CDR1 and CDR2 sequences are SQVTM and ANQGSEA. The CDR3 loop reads CSVEGIREDNNHGYTF. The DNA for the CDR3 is TGCAGCGTTGAGGGAATAAGGGAGGACAATAACCATGGCTACACCTTC.

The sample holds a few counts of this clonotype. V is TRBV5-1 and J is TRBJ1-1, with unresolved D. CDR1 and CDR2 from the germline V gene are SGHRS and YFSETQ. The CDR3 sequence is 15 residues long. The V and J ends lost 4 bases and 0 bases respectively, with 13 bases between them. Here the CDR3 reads CASSPQSGMNTEAFF. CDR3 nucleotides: TGCGCCAGCAGCCCTCAGAGCGGTATGAACACTGAAGCTTTCTTT.